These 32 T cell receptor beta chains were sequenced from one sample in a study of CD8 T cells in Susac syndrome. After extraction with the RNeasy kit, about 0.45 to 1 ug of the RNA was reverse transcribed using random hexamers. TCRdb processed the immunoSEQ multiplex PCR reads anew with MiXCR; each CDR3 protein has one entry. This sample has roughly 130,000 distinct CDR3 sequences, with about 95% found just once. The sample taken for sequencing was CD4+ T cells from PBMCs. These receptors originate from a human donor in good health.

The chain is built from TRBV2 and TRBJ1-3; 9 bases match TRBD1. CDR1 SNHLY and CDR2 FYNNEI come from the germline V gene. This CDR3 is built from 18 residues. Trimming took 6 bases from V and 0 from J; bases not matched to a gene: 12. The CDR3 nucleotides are TGTGCCAGCAGGCGGCCTTGGACAGGGGCCATCTCTGGAAACACCATATATTTT. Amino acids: CASRRPWTGAISGNTIYF.

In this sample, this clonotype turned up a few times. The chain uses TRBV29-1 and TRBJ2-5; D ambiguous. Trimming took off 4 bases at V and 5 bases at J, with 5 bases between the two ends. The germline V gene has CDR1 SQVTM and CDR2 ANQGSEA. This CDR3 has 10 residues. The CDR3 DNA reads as TGCAGCGTTGTAGGGGAGACCCAGTACTTC. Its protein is CSVVGETQYF.

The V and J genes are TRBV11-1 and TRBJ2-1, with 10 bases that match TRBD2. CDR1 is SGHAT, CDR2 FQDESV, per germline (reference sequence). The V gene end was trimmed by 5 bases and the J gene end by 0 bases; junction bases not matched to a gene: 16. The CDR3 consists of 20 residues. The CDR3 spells CASSPRPQATSGSSYNEQFF. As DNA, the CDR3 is TGTGCCAGCAGCCCCCGGCCCCAAGCGACTAGCGGGTCCTCCTACAATGAGCAGTTCTTC.

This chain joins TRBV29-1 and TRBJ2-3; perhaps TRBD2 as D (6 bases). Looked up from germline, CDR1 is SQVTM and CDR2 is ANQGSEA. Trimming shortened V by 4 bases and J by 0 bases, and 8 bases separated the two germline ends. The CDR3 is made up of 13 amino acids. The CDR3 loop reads CSVGAGSTDTQYF. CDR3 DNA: TGCAGCGTTGGGGCGGGAAGCACAGATACGCAGTATTTT.

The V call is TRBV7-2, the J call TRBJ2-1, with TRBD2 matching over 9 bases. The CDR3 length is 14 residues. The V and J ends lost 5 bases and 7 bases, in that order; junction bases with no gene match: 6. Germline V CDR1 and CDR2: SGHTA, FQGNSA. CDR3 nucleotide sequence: TGTGCCAGCAGCCCCGAGGGACTAGCAAATGAGCAGTTCTTC. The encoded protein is CASSPEGLANEQFF.

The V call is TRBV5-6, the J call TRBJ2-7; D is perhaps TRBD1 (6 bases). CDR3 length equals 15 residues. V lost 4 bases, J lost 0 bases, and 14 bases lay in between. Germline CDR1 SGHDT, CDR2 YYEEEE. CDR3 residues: CASSPTDRSSYEQYF. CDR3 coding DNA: TGTGCCAGCAGCCCAACCGACAGGAGCTCCTACGAGCAGTACTTC.

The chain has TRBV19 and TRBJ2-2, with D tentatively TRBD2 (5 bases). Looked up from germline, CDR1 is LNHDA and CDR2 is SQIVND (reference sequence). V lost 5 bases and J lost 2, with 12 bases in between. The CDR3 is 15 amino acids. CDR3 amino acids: CASSSPGTNTGELFF. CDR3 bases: TGTGCCAGTAGTTCCCCGGGAACTAACACCGGGGAGCTGTTTTTT.

The CDR3 here is CASSPGQGIPYEQYF. The CDR3 nucleotides are TGTGCCAGCTCACCCGGACAGGGAATCCCCTACGAGCAGTACTTC. The genes are TRBV18 and TRBJ2-7, with 8 bases fitting TRBD1. Germline lookup yields CDR1 KGHSH and CDR2 LQKENI. CDR3 length: 15 amino acids. The V and J ends lost 3 bases and 2 bases, in that order; junction bases with no gene match: 6. The full variable domain, with the rest looked up from reference TRBV18 and TRBJ2-7, is NAGVMQNPRHLVRRRGQEARLRCSPMKGHSHVYWYRQLPEEGLKFMVYLQKENIIDESGMPKERFSAEFPKEGPSILRIQQVVRGDSAAYFCASSPGQGIPYEQYFGPGTRLTVT.

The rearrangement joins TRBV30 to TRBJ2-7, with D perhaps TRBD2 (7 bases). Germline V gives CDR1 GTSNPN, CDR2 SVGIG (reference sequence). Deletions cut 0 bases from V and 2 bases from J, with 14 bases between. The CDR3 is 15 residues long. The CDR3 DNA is TGTGCCTGGAGTGTACAGGGCGGGGGCCCCTACGAGCAGTACTTC. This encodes CAWSVQGGGPYEQYF.

The CDR3 sequence is CASSLDRVYYEQYF. DNA of the CDR3: TGTGCCAGCAGCTTGGACAGGGTCTACTACGAGCAGTACTTC. The J gene is TRBJ2-7, the V gene TRBV5-4, with a possible D match to TRBD1 (6 bases). The CDR3 loop spans 14 amino acids. The V gene lost 0 bases and the J gene lost 3 bases, with 10 bases spanning the gap. Germline values: CDR1 SGHNT, CDR2 YYREEE (reference sequence).

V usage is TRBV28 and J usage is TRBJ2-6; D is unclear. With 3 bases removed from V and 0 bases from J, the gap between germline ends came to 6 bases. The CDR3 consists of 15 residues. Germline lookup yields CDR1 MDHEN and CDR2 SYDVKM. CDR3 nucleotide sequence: TGTGCCAGCAGTTTCGGCTCCTCTGGGGCCAACGTCCTGACTTTC. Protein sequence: CASSFGSSGANVLTF.

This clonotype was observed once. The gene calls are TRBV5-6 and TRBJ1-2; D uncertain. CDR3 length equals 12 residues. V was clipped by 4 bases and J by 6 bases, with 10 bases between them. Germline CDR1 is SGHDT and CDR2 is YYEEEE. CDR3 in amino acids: CASSRRVDGYTF. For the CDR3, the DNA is TGTGCCAGCAGCCGGAGAGTCGATGGCTACACCTTC.

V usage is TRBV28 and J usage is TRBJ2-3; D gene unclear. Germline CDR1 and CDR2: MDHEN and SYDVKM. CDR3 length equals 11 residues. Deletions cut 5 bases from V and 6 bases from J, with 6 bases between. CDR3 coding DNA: TGTGCCAGCAGTCAAAGGGATACGCAGTATTTT. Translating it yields CASSQRDTQYF.

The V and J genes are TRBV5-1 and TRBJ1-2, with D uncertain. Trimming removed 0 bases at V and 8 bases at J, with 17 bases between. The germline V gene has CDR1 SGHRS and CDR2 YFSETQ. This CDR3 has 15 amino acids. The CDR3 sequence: CASSLESKGINGYTF. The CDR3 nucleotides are TGCGCCAGCAGCTTGGAGAGCAAAGGGATCAACGGCTACACCTTC.

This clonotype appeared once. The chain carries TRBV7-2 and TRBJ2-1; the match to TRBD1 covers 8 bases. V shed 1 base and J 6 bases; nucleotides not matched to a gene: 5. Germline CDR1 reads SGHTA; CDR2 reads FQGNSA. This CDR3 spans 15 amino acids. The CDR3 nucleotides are TGTGCCAGCAGCTTAGGATGGACAGGGCCCAATGAGCAGTTCTTC. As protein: CASSLGWTGPNEQFF.

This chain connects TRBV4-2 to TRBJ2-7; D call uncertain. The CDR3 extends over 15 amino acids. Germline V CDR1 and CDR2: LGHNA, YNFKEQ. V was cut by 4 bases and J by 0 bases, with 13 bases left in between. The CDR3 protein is CASSPDFASSYEQYF. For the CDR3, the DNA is TGTGCCAGCAGCCCAGATTTTGCGAGCTCCTACGAGCAGTACTTC.

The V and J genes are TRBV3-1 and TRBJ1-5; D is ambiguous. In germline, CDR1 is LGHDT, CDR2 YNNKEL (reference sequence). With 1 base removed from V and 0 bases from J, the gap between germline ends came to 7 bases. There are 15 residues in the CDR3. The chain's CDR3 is CASSQGPYSNQPQHF. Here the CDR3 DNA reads TGTGCCAGCAGCCAAGGGCCTTATAGCAATCAGCCCCAGCATTTT.

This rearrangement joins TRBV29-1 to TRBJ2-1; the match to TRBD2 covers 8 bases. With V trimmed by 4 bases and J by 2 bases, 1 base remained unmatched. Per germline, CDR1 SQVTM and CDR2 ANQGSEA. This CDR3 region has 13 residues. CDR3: CSVVSGTYNEQFF. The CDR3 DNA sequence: TGCAGCGTTGTTAGCGGGACCTACAATGAGCAGTTCTTC.

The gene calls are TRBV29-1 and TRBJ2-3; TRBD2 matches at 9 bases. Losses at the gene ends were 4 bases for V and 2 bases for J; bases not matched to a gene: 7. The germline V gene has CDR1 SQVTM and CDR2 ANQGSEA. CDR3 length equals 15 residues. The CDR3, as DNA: TGCAGCGTTGGGGGGCTAGCGGGGATCACAGATACGCAGTATTTT. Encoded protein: CSVGGLAGITDTQYF.

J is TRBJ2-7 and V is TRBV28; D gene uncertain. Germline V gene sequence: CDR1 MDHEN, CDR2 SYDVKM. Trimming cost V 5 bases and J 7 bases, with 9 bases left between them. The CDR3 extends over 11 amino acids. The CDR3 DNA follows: TGTGCCAGCAGTGCCAACAGTGAGCAGTACTTC. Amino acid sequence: CASSANSEQYF.

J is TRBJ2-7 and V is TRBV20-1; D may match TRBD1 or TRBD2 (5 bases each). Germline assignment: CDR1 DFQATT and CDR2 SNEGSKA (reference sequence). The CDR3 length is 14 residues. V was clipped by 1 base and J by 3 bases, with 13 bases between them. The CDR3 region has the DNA TGCAGTGCTAGAGGTGACAGTGGGGGCTACGAGCAGTACTTC. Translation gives CSARGDSGGYEQYF.

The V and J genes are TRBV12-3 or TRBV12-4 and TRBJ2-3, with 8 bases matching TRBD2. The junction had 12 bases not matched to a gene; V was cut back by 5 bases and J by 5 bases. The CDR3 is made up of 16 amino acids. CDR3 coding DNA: TGTGCCAGCAGTCCCCCCCGCGGGAGGTCGGGAGATACGCAGTATTTT. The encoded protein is CASSPPRGRSGDTQYF.

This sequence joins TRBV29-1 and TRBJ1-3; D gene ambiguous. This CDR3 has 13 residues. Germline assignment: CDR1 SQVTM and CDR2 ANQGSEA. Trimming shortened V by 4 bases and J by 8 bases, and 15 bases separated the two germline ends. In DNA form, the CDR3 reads TGCAGCGTTGTCCTCCCAGAAGGACACACCATATATTTT. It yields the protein CSVVLPEGHTIYF.

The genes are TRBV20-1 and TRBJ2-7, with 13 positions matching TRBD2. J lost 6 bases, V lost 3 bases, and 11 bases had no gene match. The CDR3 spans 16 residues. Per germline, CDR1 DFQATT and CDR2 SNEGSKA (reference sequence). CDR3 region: CSASPTSGRIGFEQYF. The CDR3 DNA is TGCAGTGCTAGCCCGACTAGCGGGAGGATCGGTTTCGAGCAGTACTTC.

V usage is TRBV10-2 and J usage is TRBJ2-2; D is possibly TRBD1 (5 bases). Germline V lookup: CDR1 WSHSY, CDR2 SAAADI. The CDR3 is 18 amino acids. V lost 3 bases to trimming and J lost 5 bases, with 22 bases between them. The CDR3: CASSDRIRAGMRTGELFF. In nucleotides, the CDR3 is TGCGCCAGCAGTGATCGTATACGGGCAGGGATGCGGACCGGGGAGCTGTTTTTT.

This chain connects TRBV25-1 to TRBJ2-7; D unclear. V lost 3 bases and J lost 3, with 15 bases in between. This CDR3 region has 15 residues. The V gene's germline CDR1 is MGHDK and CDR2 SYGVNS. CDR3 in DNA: TGTGCCAGCAGTGACGCTCCCCTCCCATTCTACGAGCAGTACTTC. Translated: CASSDAPLPFYEQYF.

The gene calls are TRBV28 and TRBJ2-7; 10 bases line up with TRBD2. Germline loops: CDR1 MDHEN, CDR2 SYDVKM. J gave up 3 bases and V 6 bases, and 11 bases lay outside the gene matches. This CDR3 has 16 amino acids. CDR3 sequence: CASRLGASGSNYEQYF. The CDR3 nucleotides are TGTGCCAGCAGATTGGGTGCTAGCGGGAGTAACTACGAGCAGTACTTC.

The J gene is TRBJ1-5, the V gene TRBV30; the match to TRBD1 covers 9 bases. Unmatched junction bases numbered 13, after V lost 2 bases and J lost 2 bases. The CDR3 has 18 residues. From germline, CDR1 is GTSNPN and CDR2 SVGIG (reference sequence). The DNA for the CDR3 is TGTGCCTGGAGTTCCGGGACAGGGAGCTATCGGGGCAATCAGCCCCAGCATTTT. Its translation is CAWSSGTGSYRGNQPQHF. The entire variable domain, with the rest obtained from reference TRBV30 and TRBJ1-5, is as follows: SQTIHQWPATLVQPVGSPLSLECTVEGTSNPNLYWYRQAAGRGLQLLFYSVGIGQISSEVPQNLSASRPQDRQFILSSKKLLLSDSGFYLCAWSSGTGSYRGNQPQHFGDGTRLSIL.

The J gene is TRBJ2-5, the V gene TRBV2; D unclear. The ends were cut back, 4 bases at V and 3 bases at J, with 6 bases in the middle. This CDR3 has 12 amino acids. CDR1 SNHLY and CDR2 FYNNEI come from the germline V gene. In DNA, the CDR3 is TGTGCCAGCAGTGCTATTAAAGAGACCCAGTACTTC. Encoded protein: CASSAIKETQYF. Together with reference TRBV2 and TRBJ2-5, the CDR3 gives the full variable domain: EPEVTQTPSHQVTQMGQEVILRCVPISNHLYFYWYRQILGQKVEFLVSFYNNEISEKSEIFDDQFSVERPDGSNFTLKIRSTKLEDSAMYFCASSAIKETQYFGPGTRLLVL.

CDR3 sequence reads: CASSWDQTYTGELFF. The CDR3 DNA sequence: TGCGCCAGCAGCTGGGACCAAACCTACACCGGGGAGCTGTTTTTT. V is TRBV4-1 and J is TRBJ2-2; D might be TRBD1 or TRBD2, each matching 5 bases. The CDR3 has 15 residues. The germline V gene has CDR1 MGHRA and CDR2 YSYEKL. The V end lost 5 bases, the J end lost 3 bases, and 13 bases lay between the germline ends.

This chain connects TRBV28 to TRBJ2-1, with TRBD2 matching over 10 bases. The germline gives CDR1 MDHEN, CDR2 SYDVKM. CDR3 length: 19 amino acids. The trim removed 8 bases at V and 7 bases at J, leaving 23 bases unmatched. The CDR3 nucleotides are TGTGCCAGCGATCGTTCGTTGGGAGCGGGAGGGTCCCTAGGTAATGAGCAGTTCTTC. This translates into CASDRSLGAGGSLGNEQFF.

This CDR3 reads CASGRSGSGGEQFF. CDR3 DNA: TGTGCCAGCGGACGAAGCGGGAGTGGAGGTGAGCAGTTCTTC. The V and J genes are TRBV6-6 and TRBJ2-1; 8 bases match TRBD2. This CDR3 has 14 amino acids. V dropped 8 bases and J dropped 9; count of bases not matched to a gene: 12. The germline V gene has CDR1 MNHNY and CDR2 SVGAGI (reference sequence).